These T cell receptor beta chains were read from a single sample in a study of vaccination effects on CD4 cells after COVID-19. For these receptors, no antigen is known. Profiled with immunoSEQ multiplex PCR; TCRdb holds only in-frame clones, not every one. The data hold around 35,000 clones, with 60% to 80% observed a single time. Here the sequenced sample was CD4+ T cells from PBMCs cultured with HCoV-OC43 spike peptides, taken before COVID-19 vaccination. These receptors came from a human donor who received a COVID-19 vaccine. The CDR3 runs from the conserved cysteine through the conserved F or W. Fields, in order: D gene, V gene, CDR3 protein. A D gene is named only where the DNA matches it firmly.

>.|TRBV5-1
CASRRDFQETQYF
>.|TRBV6-5
CASKDSATNEKLFF
>.|TRBV4-1
CASSQARGDGQGFGDSPLHF
>TRBD1|TRBV27
CASSHDRVGQPQHF
>TRBD1|TRBV6-5
CASSRGQGETEAFF
>.|TRBV5-6
CASSPWRKNTEAFF
>.|TRBV10-2
CASSESTAGNTIYF
>.|TRBV6-4
CASSDGFASESSYNEQFF
>.|TRBV12-3/TRBV12-4
CASSLGASNEQFF
>.|TRBV18
CASSPTGTFPSSYNEQFF
>.|TRBV6-4
CASTPEGGLSYGYTF
>.|TRBV2
CASSARAGEEYF
>.|TRBV29-1
CSVVNSRETYEQYF
>.|TRBV10-1
CASSEGHFNQPQHF
>TRBD1|TRBV9
CASSRRDRGRTEAFF
>.|TRBV24-1
CATSETGIYGYTF
>.|TRBV7-4
CASSLSCGYTF
>.|TRBV7-8
CASSLGPANTEAFF
>.|TRBV5-1
CASSLGFGSGTDTQYF
>.|TRBV30
CAWSHSYEQYF
>.|TRBV29-1
CSVANSHNEQFF
>TRBD1|TRBV6-5
CASRRDREVYGYTF
>TRBD2|TRBV15
CATSSSGGYRYF
>TRBD2|TRBV18
CASSLQGTSGTYEQYF
>.|TRBV11-3
CASSRKGELFF
>.|TRBV3-1/TRBV3-2
CASSHLSQPQHF
>.|TRBV3-1/TRBV3-2
CASSQVIGNEQFF
>.|TRBV10-1
CASSPGRPEAFF
>.|TRBV7-9
CASSFGPPSGNTIYF
>TRBD2|TRBV9
CASSIGLAPNTQYF
>.|TRBV5-1
CASSIGPQGTNTEAFF
>TRBD2|TRBV20-1
CSASASGANTDTQYF
>TRBD2|TRBV5-4
CASSLEVSGGEQFF
>TRBD1|TRBV5-8
CASSQHRGKGEQYF
>.|TRBV10-2
CASSEAGLSYNEQFF
>TRBD2|TRBV10-3
CAIQRENLYEQYF
>TRBD2|TRBV5-1
CASSPGGWSGRKVTYEQYF
>.|TRBV9
CASSVAVGSQETQYF
>TRBD1|TRBV5-1
CASSLDRGYGYTF
>TRBD1|TRBV5-1
CASSLADRQYGYTF
>.|TRBV7-9
CASSLRFVGRGNAYNEQFF
>.|TRBV9
CASSPREGTDTQYF
>TRBD2|TRBV11-3
CASSPQHREGVTQYF
>TRBD1|TRBV25-1
CASSDPGQGWANQPQHF
>.|TRBV6-5
CASSQTWDQPQHF
>TRBD1|TRBV5-4
CASHRDRGSYEQYF
>TRBD1|TRBV10-3
CAIIPGTGKRGGNTIYF
>TRBD2|TRBV14
CASSLVAGAGDEQFF
>.|TRBV7-9
CASTGNGNIQYF
>TRBD1|TRBV6-1
CASSEQGAYNEQFF